This TCR beta chain emerged from a study of T cell repertoires and HLA-DP antigens. Using immunoSEQ multiplex PCR, the repertoire was profiled, and TCRdb retains in-frame clones only, with some absent. The sample has 75,000 to 90,000 clones; approximately 86% are singletons. Trimming stripped 0 bases from V and 8 bases from J, with 7 bases between. The CDR3 is 12 residues long. Per germline, CDR1 GTSNPN and CDR2 SVGIG (reference sequence). As regards this clone: Its antigen is undetermined.

Sample: CD4+ T cells from PBMCs. This receptor was identified in a man aged 45-65 years in good health and CMV-seronegative. The rearrangement joins TRBV30 to TRBJ1-4; no clear D. CDR3 region: CAWSVLKEKLFF. DNA of the CDR3: TGTGCCTGGAGTGTACTGAAGGAAAAACTGTTTTTT.